This T cell receptor (delta chain) was captured by sequencing in a study of gamma-delta T cells after stem cell transplantation. TCRdb fed the RT-PCR reads into CATT to redo clone calling. Among some 2,900 delta-chain clones listed, more than 1.5% were seen once. Looked up from germline, CDR1 is TSWWSYY and CDR2 is QGS. The CDR3 loop spans 18 amino acids. Trimming left V 2 bases short and J 0 bases short, with 19 bases between. Sequencing input: gamma-delta T cells. This sequence was found in a human donor. It is not recorded whose cells these are; they may come from a transplant donor. The V call is TRDV1, the J call TRDJ1; D not resolved. The CDR3 nucleotides read TGTGCTCTTGGGGAAAAGCGCCCGTTTCTAGTGTACACCGATAAACTCATCTTT. Translation gives CALGEKRPFLVYTDKLIF.